This record covers a single T cell receptor beta chain. The sample is drawn from a study of blood T cell repertoires in COVID-19. Study summary: Donors in the United States, Italy and Spain gave samples during acute or convalescent COVID-19.

The CDR3 runs to 14 residues. Germline V gene sequence: CDR1 SGDLS, CDR2 YYNGEE. Trimming removed 6 bases from V and 5 bases from J; junction bases left unmatched: 9. Here immunoSEQ multiplex PCR was the method, and the copy in TCRdb shows in-frame clones only, minus some. Of under 80,000 clones listed, 70% to 90% are singletons. The rearrangement joins TRBV9 to TRBJ1-1; 8 bases agree with TRBD1. The sample taken for sequencing was peripheral blood. The TCR was taken from a man between 65 and 80 years old with acute or convalescent COVID-19. CDR3 sequence: CASNTGQGGTEAFF. CDR3 nucleotides: TGTGCCAGCAACACCGGACAGGGAGGGACTGAAGCTTTCTTT.